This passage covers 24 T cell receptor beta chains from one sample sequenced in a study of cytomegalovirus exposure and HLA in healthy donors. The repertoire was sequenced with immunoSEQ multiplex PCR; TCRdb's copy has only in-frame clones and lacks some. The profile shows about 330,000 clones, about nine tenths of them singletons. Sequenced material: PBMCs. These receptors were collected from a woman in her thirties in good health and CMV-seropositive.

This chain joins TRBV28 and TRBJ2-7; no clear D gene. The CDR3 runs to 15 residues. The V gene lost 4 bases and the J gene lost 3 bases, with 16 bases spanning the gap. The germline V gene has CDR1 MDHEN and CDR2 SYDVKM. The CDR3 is CASSSPSTRSYEQYF. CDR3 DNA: TGTGCCAGCAGTTCTCCGTCGACAAGGAGCTACGAGCAGTACTTC.

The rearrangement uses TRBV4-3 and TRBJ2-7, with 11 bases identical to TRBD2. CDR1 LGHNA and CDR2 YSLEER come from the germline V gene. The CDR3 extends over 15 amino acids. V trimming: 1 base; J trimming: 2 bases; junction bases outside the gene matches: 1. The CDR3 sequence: CASSQVAGGAYEQYF. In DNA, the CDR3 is TGCGCCAGCAGCCAAGTAGCGGGAGGGGCCTACGAGCAGTACTTC.

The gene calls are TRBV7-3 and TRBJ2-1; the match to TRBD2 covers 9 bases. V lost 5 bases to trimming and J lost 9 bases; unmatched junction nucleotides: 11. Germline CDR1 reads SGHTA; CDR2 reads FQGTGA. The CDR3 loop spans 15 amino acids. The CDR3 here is CASSRGGGAGGEQFF. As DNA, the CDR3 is TGTGCCAGCAGCCGAGGCGGGGGGGCCGGAGGTGAGCAGTTCTTC. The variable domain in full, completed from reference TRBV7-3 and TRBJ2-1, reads GAGVSQTPSNKVTEKGKYVELRCDPISGHTALYWYRQSLGQGPEFLIYFQGTGAADDSGLPNDRFFAVRPEGSVSTLKIQRTERGDSAVYLCASSRGGGAGGEQFFGPGTRLTVL.

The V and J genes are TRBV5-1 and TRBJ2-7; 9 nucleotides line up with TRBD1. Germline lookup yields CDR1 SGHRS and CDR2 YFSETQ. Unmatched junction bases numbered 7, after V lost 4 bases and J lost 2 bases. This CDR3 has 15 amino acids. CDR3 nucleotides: TGCGCCAGCAGCCCGGACAGGGGAAGACCCTACGAGCAGTACTTC. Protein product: CASSPDRGRPYEQYF. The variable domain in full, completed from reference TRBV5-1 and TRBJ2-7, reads KAGVTQTPRYLIKTRGQQVTLSCSPISGHRSVSWYQQTPGQGLQFLFEYFSETQRNKGNFPGRFSGRQFSNSRSEMNVSTLELGDSALYLCASSPDRGRPYEQYFGPGTRLTVT.

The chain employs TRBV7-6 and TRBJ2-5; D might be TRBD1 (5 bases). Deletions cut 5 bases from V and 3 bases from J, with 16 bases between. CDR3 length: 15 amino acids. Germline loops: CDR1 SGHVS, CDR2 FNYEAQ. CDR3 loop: CASSLWSLGEETQYF. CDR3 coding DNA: TGTGCCAGCAGCCTCTGGTCGCTAGGGGAAGAGACCCAGTACTTC.

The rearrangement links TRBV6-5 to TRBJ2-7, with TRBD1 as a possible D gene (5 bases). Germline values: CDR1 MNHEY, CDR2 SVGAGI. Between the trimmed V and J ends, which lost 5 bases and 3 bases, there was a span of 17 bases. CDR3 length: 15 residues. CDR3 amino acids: CASSRPRQGNYEQYF. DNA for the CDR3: TGTGCCAGCAGTCGACCGCGCCAGGGCAACTACGAGCAGTACTTC.

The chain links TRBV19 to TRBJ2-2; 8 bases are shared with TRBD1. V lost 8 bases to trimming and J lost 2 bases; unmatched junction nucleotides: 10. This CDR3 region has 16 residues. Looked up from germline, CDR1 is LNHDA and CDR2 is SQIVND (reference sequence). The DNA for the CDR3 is TGTGCCAGTCGCTTATTAGGGACAGGAAACACCGGGGAGCTGTTTTTT. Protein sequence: CASRLLGTGNTGELFF.

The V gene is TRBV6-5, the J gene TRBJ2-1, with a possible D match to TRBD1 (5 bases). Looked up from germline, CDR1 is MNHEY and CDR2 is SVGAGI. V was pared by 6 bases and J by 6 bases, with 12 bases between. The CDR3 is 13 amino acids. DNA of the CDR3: TGTGCCAGCAGAAGGCTAGACAGCAATGAGCAGTTCTTC. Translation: CASRRLDSNEQFF.

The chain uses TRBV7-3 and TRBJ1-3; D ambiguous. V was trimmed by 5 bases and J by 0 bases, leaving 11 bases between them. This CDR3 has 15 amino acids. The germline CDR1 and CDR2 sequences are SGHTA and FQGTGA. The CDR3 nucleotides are TGTGCCAGCAGCCCAGGCTCAGGCTCTGGAAACACCATATATTTT. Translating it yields CASSPGSGSGNTIYF. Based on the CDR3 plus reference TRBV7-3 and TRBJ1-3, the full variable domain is GAGVSQTPSNKVTEKGKYVELRCDPISGHTALYWYRQSLGQGPEFLIYFQGTGAADDSGLPNDRFFAVRPEGSVSTLKIQRTERGDSAVYLCASSPGSGSGNTIYFGEGSWLTVV.

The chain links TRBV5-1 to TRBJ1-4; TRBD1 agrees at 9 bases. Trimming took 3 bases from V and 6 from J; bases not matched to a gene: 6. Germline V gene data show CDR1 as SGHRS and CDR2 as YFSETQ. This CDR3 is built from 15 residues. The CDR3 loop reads CASSSRQGVDEKLFF. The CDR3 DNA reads TGCGCCAGCAGCTCCCGACAGGGGGTTGATGAAAAACTGTTTTTT.

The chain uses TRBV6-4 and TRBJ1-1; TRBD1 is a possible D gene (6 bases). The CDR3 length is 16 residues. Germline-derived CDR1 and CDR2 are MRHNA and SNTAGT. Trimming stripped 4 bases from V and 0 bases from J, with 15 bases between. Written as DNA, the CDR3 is TGTGCCAGCAGTGCTGGGGGGACAAAACTGAACACTGAAGCTTTCTTT. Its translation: CASSAGGTKLNTEAFF.

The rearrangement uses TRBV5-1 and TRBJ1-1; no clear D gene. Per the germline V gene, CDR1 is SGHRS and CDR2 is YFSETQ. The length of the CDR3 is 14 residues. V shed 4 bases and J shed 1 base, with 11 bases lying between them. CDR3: CASSQGRTNTEAFF. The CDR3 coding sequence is TGCGCCAGCAGCCAAGGACGGACGAACACTGAAGCTTTCTTT.

The CDR3 nucleotides are TGTGCCAGCTCACCAGCCCAGGGGCGGCAGCCCCAGCATTTT. It translates to CASSPAQGRQPQHF. The V call is TRBV18, the J call TRBJ1-5; tentatively, D is TRBD1 (6 bases). The CDR3 length is 14 residues. The germline CDR1 and CDR2 sequences are KGHSH and LQKENI. The V end was cut by 2 bases, the J end by 7 bases, with 12 bases between.

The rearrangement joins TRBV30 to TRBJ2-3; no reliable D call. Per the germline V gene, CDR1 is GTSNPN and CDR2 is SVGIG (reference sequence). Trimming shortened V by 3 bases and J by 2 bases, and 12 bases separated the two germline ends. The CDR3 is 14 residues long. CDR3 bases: TGTGCCTGGAGAGCTTTGACTCTCACAGATACGCAGTATTTT. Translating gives CAWRALTLTDTQYF.

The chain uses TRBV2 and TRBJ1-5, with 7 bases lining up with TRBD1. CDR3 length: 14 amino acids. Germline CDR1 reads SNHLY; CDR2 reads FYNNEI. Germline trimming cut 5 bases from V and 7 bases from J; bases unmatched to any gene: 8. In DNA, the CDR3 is TGTGCCAGCAGTTTAGGGACAGATCTCCAGCCCCAGCATTTT. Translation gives CASSLGTDLQPQHF.

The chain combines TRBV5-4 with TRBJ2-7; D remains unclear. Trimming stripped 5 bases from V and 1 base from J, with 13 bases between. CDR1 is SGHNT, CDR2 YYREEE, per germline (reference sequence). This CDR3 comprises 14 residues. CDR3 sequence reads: CASSSPSRSYEQYF. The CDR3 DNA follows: TGTGCCAGCAGTAGTCCTAGTAGGTCCTACGAGCAGTACTTC.

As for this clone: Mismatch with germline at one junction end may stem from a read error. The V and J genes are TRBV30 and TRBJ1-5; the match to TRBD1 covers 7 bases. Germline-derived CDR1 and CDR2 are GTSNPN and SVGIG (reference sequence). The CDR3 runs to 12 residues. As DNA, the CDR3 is TGTGCCTGGAGTCACCAGGGGGGCCCCCGGAATTTT. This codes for CAWSHQGGPRNF. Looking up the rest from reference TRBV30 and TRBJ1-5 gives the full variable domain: SQTIHQWPATLVQPVGSPLSLECTVEGTSNPNLYWYRQAAGRGLQLLFYSVGIGQISSEVPQNLSASRPQDRQFILSSKKLLLSDSGFYLCAWSHQGGPRNFGDGTRLSIL.

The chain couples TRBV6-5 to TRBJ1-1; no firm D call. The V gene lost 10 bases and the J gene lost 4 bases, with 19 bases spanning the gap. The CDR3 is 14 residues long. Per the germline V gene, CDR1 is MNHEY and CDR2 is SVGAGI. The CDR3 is CATSLGFWGTEAFF. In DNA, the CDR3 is TGTGCCACAAGCCTGGGGTTTTGGGGCACTGAAGCTTTCTTT.

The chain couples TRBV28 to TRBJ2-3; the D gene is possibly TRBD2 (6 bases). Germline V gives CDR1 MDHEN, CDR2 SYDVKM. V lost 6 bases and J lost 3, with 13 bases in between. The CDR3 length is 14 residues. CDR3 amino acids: CASSPTTRTDTQYF. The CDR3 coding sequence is TGTGCCAGCAGCCCGACGACTAGAACAGATACGCAGTATTTT.

The CDR3 bases are TGTGCCAGCAGAAGACCTGGGACTGCCTACGAGCAGTACTTC. It specifies CASRRPGTAYEQYF. The chain carries TRBV7-2 and TRBJ2-7, with a possible D match to TRBD2 (6 bases). V was pared by 6 bases and J by 2 bases, with 14 bases between. The CDR3 is 14 residues long. CDR1 is SGHTA and CDR2 is FQGNSA in the germline V gene.

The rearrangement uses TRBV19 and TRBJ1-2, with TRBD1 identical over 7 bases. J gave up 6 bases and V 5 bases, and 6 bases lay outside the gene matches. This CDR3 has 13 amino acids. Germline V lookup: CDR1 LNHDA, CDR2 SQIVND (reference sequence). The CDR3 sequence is CASSSRQGHGYTF. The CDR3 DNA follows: TGTGCCAGTAGTTCCCGACAGGGACATGGCTACACCTTC.

The CDR3 here is CASSPPGQGKRSPLHF. The CDR3 DNA reads as TGTGCCAGCTCACCACCCGGACAGGGGAAGAGGTCACCCCTCCACTTT. The chain links TRBV18 to TRBJ1-6; TRBD1 aligns across 9 bases. This CDR3 has 16 residues. From germline, CDR1 is KGHSH and CDR2 LQKENI. The junction had 7 bases not matched to a gene; V was cut back by 0 bases and J by 10 bases.

CDR3 loop: CASSQDGGTGSGFDIQYF. The CDR3 bases are TGTGCCAGCAGCCAAGATGGGGGGACAGGGTCTGGGTTCGACATTCAGTACTTC. The chain has TRBV4-2 and TRBJ2-4, with TRBD1 identical over 9 bases. The CDR3 length is 18 residues. CDR1 LGHNA and CDR2 YNFKEQ come from the germline V gene. J was trimmed by 8 bases and V by 0 bases; bases with no gene match: 14.

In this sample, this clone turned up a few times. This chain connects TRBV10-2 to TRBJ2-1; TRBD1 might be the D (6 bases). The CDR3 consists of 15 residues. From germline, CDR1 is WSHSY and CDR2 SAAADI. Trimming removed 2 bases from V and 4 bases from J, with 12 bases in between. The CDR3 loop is CASSEDRDRYNEQFF. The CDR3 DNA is TGCGCCAGCAGTGAGGATCGCGACAGGTACAATGAGCAGTTCTTC.